The T cell receptor beta chain under discussion was sequenced for a study of identical twins. General study results and limits: The authors noted that invariant MAIT and iNKT cells could partly confound zero-insertion analyses.

TCRdb reprocessed the 5' RACE reads via MiXCR and lists one record per CDR3 protein. The sample lists about 690,000 distinct CDR3 sequences, 21% occurring once. This CDR3 region has 17 residues. Germline values: CDR1 LGHNA, CDR2 YNFKEQ. Trimming cost V 4 bases and J 5 bases; bases outside gene matches: 14. Worth noting for this clonotype: Its antigen is as yet unknown.

The sample also formed part of further work on T cells expressing NK-cell markers.

This rearrangement joins TRBV4-2 to TRBJ2-5; TRBD2 agrees at 9 bases. Material for sequencing was PBMCs. The TCR originated in a woman aged 18-30 years in good health. The CDR3 DNA sequence: TGTGCCAGCAGCCCCCAGAGCACAGCGGGGGGCTTGGAGACCCAGTACTTC. This encodes CASSPQSTAGGLETQYF.